This entry describes one T cell receptor (beta chain). Its antigen target is currently unknown. No clone much larger than this one lies a single base away; base qualities are absent. This sample was taken from a study of blood T cell repertoires in COVID-19 (TCRdb year 2020). About the investigation overall: Collaborator samples came from the United States, Italy and Spain and covered acute and convalescent phases of COVID-19. The prospective study material was composed of cDNA or gDNA derived from T cells, B-cell-depleted T cells, or PBMCs. Deeply sampled blood TCRbeta repertoires from subjects exposed to, actively infected with, or recovered from COVID-19 were included in the dataset. A freely available public database, intended as a resource for researchers studying the immune response to SARS-CoV-2, is where the repertoires were released. Samples came from the ongoing ImmuneRACE study (first 160 participants) plus 1,254 subjects from 6 global collaborators. A de-identified subject ID, COVID-19 status, age in years and sex were almost always included in the sample metadata. Where available, HLA class I and class II types were taken from metadata supplied by the sample provider and were not determined by assay-based typing. General findings and caveats noted by the study authors: How much clinical and demographic metadata was included differed by source and by participant, and the metadata was provided uncurated.

TCRbeta CDR3 regions were amplified from genomic DNA using the immunoSEQ Assay, a bias-controlled multiplex PCR. In the original analysis: Within the assay, amplification of reference gene primers was used to estimate how many nucleated cells each sample contained. To quantify the absolute abundance of each unique TCRbeta CDR3 rearrangement, sequence reads were collapsed and filtered. For each sample, productive Simpson clonality was calculated by taking the square root of Simpson's diversity index across productive rearrangements. TCRdb re-hosts the immuneACCESS table, in-frame sequences only. Its copies lack some clones; in the studies checked, an unresolved V gene accounts for under half of them, and the cause for the rest is not known. V and J calls and clone size are given by that table; D and trimming were obtained from the DNA. The sample data list roughly 200,000 clones, and around four fifths of these were observed just once. The top ten clonotypes cover 8% to 11% of the sample.

At one collaborating source in Seattle, patients were enrolled during active infection and were followed longitudinally through the course of disease. Each collaborating institution followed its own protocols to collect whole blood in K2EDTA tubes. For TCRbeta analysis, collaborators shipped samples as frozen whole blood, isolated PBMCs, or DNA extracted from either of those sample types. CDR1 is given as LGHDT and CDR2 as YNNKEL, both from the germline V gene (reference sequence). Inclusive of the bounding cysteine and phenylalanine, the CDR3 is 14 residues long. The retained sequence is limited to the CDR3, 42 bases, with the frame set at the first base. The germline V and J ends show losses of 4 bases and 7 bases respectively, and no gene match explains 6 bases of the junction.

The rearrangement combines TRBV3-1 (or the pseudogene TRBV3-2) with TRBJ2-1, with 8 bases aligning to TRBD1. The source is a woman of 80 years or more with COVID-19, enrolled during active disease. The sample was peripheral blood. The DNA reads TGTGCCAGCAGCCCAGACAGGGGACGGAATGAGCAGTTCTTC. The encoded protein is CASSPDRGRNEQFF.